This TCR beta chain was captured by sequencing in a study of blood T cell repertoires in COVID-19. This CDR3 spans 15 amino acids. V was pared by 3 bases and J by 4 bases, with 7 bases of the junction left unmatched. Germline values: CDR1 SGHTS, CDR2 YDEGEE. Authors' methods: Amplification from reference gene primers served as the basis for estimated nucleated cell counts. Measured with immunoSEQ multiplex PCR; TCRdb has only the in-frame clones, and not every one. V and J calls and clone size come straight from that table; D and trimming were deduced from the DNA. Of roughly 41,000 clones listed, 88% were seen once; the top ten hold approximately 4.9%.

This clonotype was sampled from a human donor in a cohort sampled during active COVID-19. The sequenced sample was peripheral blood. V gene TRBV5-8 combines with J gene TRBJ2-1; 7 nucleotides agree with TRBD2. CDR3 protein: CASSSFLAVYNEQFF. DNA for the CDR3: TGTGCCAGCAGCTCGTTCCTAGCGGTATACAATGAGCAGTTCTTC.